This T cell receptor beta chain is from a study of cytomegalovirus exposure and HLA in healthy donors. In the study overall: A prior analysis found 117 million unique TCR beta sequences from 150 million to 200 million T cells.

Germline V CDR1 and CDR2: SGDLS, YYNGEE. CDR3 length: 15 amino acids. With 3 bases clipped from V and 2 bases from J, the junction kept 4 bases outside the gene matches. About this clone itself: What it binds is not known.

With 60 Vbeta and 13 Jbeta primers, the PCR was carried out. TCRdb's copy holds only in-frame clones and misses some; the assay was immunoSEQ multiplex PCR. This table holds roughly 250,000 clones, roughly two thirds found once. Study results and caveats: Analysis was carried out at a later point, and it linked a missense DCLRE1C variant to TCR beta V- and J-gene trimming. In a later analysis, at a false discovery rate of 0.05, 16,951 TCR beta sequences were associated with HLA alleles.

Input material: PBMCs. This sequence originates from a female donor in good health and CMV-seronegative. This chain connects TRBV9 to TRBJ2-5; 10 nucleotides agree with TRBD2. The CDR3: CASSATSGTQETQYF. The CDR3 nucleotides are TGTGCCAGCAGCGCAACTAGCGGGACTCAAGAGACCCAGTACTTC.